This T cell receptor (beta chain) was documented in a study of post-analysis software for immune sequencing data. Study findings and constraints: Samples made in the same batch grouped tightly together by F measure. Higher frequency in patients than in controls was seen for about five TRBV segments, with TRBV5-6, TRBV5-1 and TRBV20-1 among them. The normalized Chao1 diversity of multiple sclerosis patients was significantly lower than that of controls.

TCR beta cDNA libraries had unique molecular identifiers. A single record per CDR3 protein comes from TCRdb applying MiXCR to the PCR reads. The sample shows about 460,000 distinct CDR3 sequences, 45% of them seen only once. The CDR3 runs 17 residues. CDR1 and CDR2 (germline): MNHNY, SVGAGI (reference sequence). V was trimmed by 2 bases and J by 1 base, leaving 17 bases between them. This clonotype was observed a few times. The target antigen is unknown. The source material was blood. This chain links TRBV6-6 with TRBJ1-2; D is unresolved. This clonotype was obtained from a girl between 10 and 17 years old with multiple sclerosis. The CDR3 here is CASSYRRESFINYGYTF. The CDR3 bases are TGTGCCAGCAGTTACCGTAGGGAGAGCTTTATTAACTATGGCTACACCTTC.